This T cell receptor (beta chain) was captured by sequencing in a study of blood T cell repertoires in COVID-19. Libraries were prepared by immunoSEQ multiplex PCR; TCRdb keeps only in-frame clonotypes and omits some of them. The repertoire holds more than 95,000 clones, with 80% to 90% as singletons. The CDR3 sequence is 14 residues long. CDR1 and CDR2 from the germline V gene are SQVTM and ANQGSEA. V lost 3 bases and J lost 4, with 12 bases in between. The sequenced material came from peripheral blood. This sequence joins TRBV29-1 and TRBJ2-2; no reliable D call. This receptor was identified in a man aged 45-60 years with acute or convalescent COVID-19. The CDR3 loop reads CSVEAGLFTGELFF. Written as DNA, the CDR3 is TGCAGCGTTGAGGCCGGGTTATTCACCGGGGAGCTGTTTTTT.